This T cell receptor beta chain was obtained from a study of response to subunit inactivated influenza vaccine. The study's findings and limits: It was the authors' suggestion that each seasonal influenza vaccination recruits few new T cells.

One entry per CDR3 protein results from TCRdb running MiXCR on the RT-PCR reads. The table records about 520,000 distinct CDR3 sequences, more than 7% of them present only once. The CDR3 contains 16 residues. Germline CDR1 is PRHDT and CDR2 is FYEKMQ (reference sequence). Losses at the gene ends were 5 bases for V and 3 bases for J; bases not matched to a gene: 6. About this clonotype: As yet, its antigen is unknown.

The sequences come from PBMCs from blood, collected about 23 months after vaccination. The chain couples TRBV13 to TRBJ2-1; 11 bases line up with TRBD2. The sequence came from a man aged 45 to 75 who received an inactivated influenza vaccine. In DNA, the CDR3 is TGTGCCAGCAGCCCCATGGGACTAGCGGACTACAATGAGCAGTTCTTC. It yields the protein CASSPMGLADYNEQFF.